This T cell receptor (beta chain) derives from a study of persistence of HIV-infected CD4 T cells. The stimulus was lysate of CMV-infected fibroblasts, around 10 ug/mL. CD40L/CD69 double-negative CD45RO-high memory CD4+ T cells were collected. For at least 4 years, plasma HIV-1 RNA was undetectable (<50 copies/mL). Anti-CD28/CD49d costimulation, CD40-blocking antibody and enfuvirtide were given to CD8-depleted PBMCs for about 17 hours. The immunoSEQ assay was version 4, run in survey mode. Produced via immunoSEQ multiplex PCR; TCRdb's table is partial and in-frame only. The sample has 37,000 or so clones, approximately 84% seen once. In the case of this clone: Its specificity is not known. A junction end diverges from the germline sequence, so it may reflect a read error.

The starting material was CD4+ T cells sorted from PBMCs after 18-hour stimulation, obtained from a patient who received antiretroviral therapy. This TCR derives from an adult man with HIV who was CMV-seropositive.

CDR3 in DNA: TGCGCCAGCAACTTGGGGTGGGACACCTCCTACGAGCAGTACTTC. This encodes CASNLGWDTSYEQYF. The rearrangement uses TRBV5-1 and TRBJ2-7; tentatively, D is TRBD1 (6 bases). Germline V CDR1 and CDR2: SGHRS, YFSETQ. The CDR3 is made up of 15 amino acids. The full variable domain, in which reference TRBV5-1 and TRBJ2-7 provide the parts outside the CDR3, is KAGVTQTPRYLIKTRGQQVTLSCSPISGHRSVSWYQQTPGQGLQFLFEYFSETQRNKGNFPGRFSGRQFSNSRSEMNVSTLELGDSALYLCASNLGWDTSYEQYFGPGTRLTVT.